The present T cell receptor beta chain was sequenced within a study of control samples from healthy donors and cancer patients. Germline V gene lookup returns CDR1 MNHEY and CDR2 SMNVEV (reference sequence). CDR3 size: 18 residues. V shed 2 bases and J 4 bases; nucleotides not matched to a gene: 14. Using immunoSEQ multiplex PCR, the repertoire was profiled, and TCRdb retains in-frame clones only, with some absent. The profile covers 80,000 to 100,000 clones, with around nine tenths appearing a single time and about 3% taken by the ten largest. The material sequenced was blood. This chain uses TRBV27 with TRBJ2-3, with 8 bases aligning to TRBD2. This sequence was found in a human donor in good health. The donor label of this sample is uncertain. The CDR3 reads CASSLGGWGLGSPDTQYF. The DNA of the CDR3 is TGTGCCAGCAGTTTAGGCGGCTGGGGACTAGGATCCCCAGATACGCAGTATTTT.